The entry that follows covers one T cell receptor (beta chain) sequence. Its matching antigen is unknown. The V end lost 2 bases, the J end lost 4 bases, and 0 bases lay between the germline ends. Germline CDR1 SNHLY, CDR2 FYNNEI. The CDR3 covers 11 residues. The data are from a study of T cells in tumors after PD-1 blockade. Overall study results and limits: In squamous cell carcinoma, around half of expanded exhausted clones were novel versus 25% to 35% of other expanded CD8+ clones. Blood contained about 42% of the tumor's TCR clonotypes.

Some clones are missing from TCRdb's copy, which holds only in-frame ones; the method was immunoSEQ multiplex PCR. The sample yields thousands of clones, less than 80% seen once. Sequencing was performed on tumor tissue, taken after anti-PD-1 treatment. The genes are TRBV2 and TRBJ2-1; D unclear. This TCR was recovered from a human donor with cutaneous squamous cell carcinoma. In DNA form, the CDR3 reads TGTGCCAGCAGTGAATACAATGAGCAGTTCTTC. Protein sequence: CASSEYNEQFF.